The 20 T cell receptor beta chains below were found in one sample sequenced in a study of T cells after yellow fever vaccination. TCRdb re-derived calls from the 5' RACE reads in MiXCR, one entry per CDR3 protein. In the table there are 150,000 or so distinct CDR3 sequences, 6% to 7.5% of which are singletons. The source material was CD4+ T cells sorted from PBMCs, sampled less than 6 days after the first yellow fever vaccination. The origin of the receptors is a man between 18 and 29 years old who received the YFV17D yellow fever vaccine.

This clonotype was found many times. V and J are TRBV28 and TRBJ1-3; 9 bases map to TRBD1. The trim removed 8 bases at V and 4 bases at J, leaving 6 bases unmatched. Germline lookup yields CDR1 MDHEN and CDR2 SYDVKM. The CDR3 consists of 14 residues. As DNA, the CDR3 is TGTGCCAGCCGTACAGGGGGCCCCGGAAACACCATATATTTT. It is translated as CASRTGGPGNTIYF.

Concerning this clonotype itself: The junction shows a germline mismatch at one end, possibly a read error. CDR3 residues: CASREGGLVGYTF. The CDR3, as DNA: TGTGCCAGCAGGGAAGGGGGGCTTGTTGGCTACACCTTC. The rearrangement joins TRBV2 to TRBJ1-2; weak D call: TRBD1 (6 bases). The CDR3 runs to 13 residues. Germline CDR1 and CDR2: SNHLY and FYNNEI.

The CDR3 loop is CASLRGQGSYGYTF. The CDR3 DNA reads TGTGCCAGCCTCCGTGGACAGGGGTCCTATGGCTACACCTTC. The J gene is TRBJ1-2, the V gene TRBV6-2 or TRBV6-3; 9 bases are shared with TRBD1. Per germline, CDR1 MNHEY and CDR2 SVGEGT. The CDR3 is 14 residues long. The ends lost 8 bases at V and 4 bases at J; junction bases unmatched: 8.

This clonotype has a count of ten or more. The chain couples TRBV12-3 or TRBV12-4 to TRBJ1-3; D perhaps matches TRBD1 (5 bases). This CDR3 is built from 13 residues. The V end lost 10 bases, the J end lost 2 bases, and 12 bases lay between the germline ends. CDR3 in amino acids: CAINRNAGNTIYF. In DNA form, the CDR3 reads TGTGCCATCAACAGGAACGCTGGAAACACCATATATTTT.

This clonotype appeared many times. V and J are TRBV10-3 and TRBJ2-3, with 9 bases matching TRBD2. The CDR3 loop spans 14 amino acids. Germline CDR1 ENHRY, CDR2 SYGVKD. V dropped 6 bases and J dropped 4; count of bases not matched to a gene: 5. The CDR3 DNA reads TGTGCCATCAGGGAGCGGGGGGAGTCAGATACGCAGTATTTT. It yields the protein CAIRERGESDTQYF.

This chain links TRBV7-9 with TRBJ1-4; unclear D gene. Trimming took off 1 base at V and 5 bases at J, with 8 bases between the two ends. CDR1 and CDR2 (germline): SEHNR, FQNEAQ (reference sequence). This CDR3 comprises 14 residues. CDR3 sequence: CASSLGNNNEKLFF. The CDR3, as DNA: TGTGCCAGCAGCTTAGGCAACAACAATGAAAAACTGTTTTTT. Full variable domain (missing parts from reference TRBV7-9 and TRBJ1-4): DTGVSQNPRHKITKRGQNVTFRCDPISEHNRLYWYRQTLGQGPEFLTYFQNEAQLEKSRLLSDRFSAERPKGSFSTLEIQRTEQGDSAMYLCASSLGNNNEKLFFGSGTQLSVL.

The sample holds many counts of this clonotype. V is TRBV20-1 and J is TRBJ2-7; maybe TRBD1 (5 bases). Trimming pared 3 bases from V and 2 bases from J, leaving 14 bases between. The CDR3 extends over 14 amino acids. Germline CDR1 and CDR2: DFQATT and SNEGSKA (reference sequence). CDR3 region: CSARTETNAYEQYV. The CDR3 DNA follows: TGCAGTGCTAGGACAGAGACAAATGCCTACGAGCAGTACGTC.

Ten or more counts support this clonotype. The gene calls are TRBV20-1 and TRBJ1-2; the match to TRBD1 covers 9 bases. The trim removed 6 bases at V and 4 bases at J, leaving 3 bases unmatched. The length of the CDR3 is 12 residues. CDR1 and CDR2 from the germline V gene are DFQATT and SNEGSKA (reference sequence). The CDR3 spells CSATDRGYGYTF. CDR3 nucleotide sequence: TGCAGTGCCACGGACAGGGGCTATGGCTACACCTTC.

This clonotype came up many times. This rearrangement joins TRBV12-3 or TRBV12-4 to TRBJ1-2; 7 bases match TRBD1. The CDR3 loop spans 14 amino acids. V trimming: 5 bases; J trimming: 8 bases; junction bases outside the gene matches: 11. The CDR3 bases are TGTGCCAGCAGTCTCCGGGGACAGTCAGGAGGCTACACCTTC. Translation: CASSLRGQSGGYTF.

The chain uses TRBV5-1 and TRBJ1-2; possible D gene TRBD1, 5 bases. There are 13 residues in the CDR3. The germline V gene encodes CDR1 SGHRS and CDR2 YFSETQ. V was trimmed by 1 base and J by 8 bases, leaving 12 bases between them. CDR3 sequence: CASSLQWDQGYTF. As DNA, the CDR3 is TGCGCCAGCAGCTTGCAATGGGACCAGGGCTACACCTTC.

The V call is TRBV20-1, the J call TRBJ2-3, with 14 bases fitting TRBD2. J gave up 3 bases and V 6 bases, and 5 bases lay outside the gene matches. Germline-derived CDR1 and CDR2 are DFQATT and SNEGSKA (reference sequence). The CDR3 sequence is 15 residues long. The CDR3 protein is CSAETSGGATDTQYF. CDR3 in DNA: TGCAGTGCCGAGACTAGCGGGGGGGCTACAGATACGCAGTATTTT.

The rearrangement joins TRBV29-1 to TRBJ2-7; D gene unclear. The CDR3 totals 12 residues. Germline lookup yields CDR1 SQVTM and CDR2 ANQGSEA. Trimming took off 5 bases at V and 7 bases at J, with 15 bases between the two ends. The CDR3, as DNA: TGCAGCGTTTTGACACCCTTGGAAGAGCAGTACGTC. It specifies CSVLTPLEEQYV.

The chain couples TRBV28 to TRBJ2-3; D is ambiguous. The CDR3 spans 13 residues. V dropped 6 bases and J dropped 0 bases, with 7 bases sitting between them. The germline V gene has CDR1 MDHEN and CDR2 SYDVKM. The CDR3 region is CASRIGSTDTQYF. DNA of the CDR3: TGTGCCAGCAGAATTGGCAGCACAGATACGCAGTATTTT. Filled out from reference TRBV28 and TRBJ2-3, the complete variable domain reads DVKVTQSSRYLVKRTGEKVFLECVQDMDHENMFWYRQDPGLGLRLIYFSYDVKMKEKGDIPEGYSVSREKKERFSLILESASTNQTSMYLCASRIGSTDTQYFGPGTRLTVL.

This clonotype has ten or more counts. The chain employs TRBV12-3 or TRBV12-4 and TRBJ2-7; TRBD1 aligns across 10 bases. Unmatched junction bases numbered 9, after V lost 6 bases and J lost 10 bases. This CDR3 is 13 amino acids long. CDR3 coding DNA: TGTGCCAGCAGGCGAACTGACAGGGGGCCACAGTACTTC. This gives the protein CASRRTDRGPQYF.

This clonotype occurred many times. The J gene is TRBJ2-7, the V gene TRBV7-2, with TRBD1 matching over 7 bases. Per the germline V gene, CDR1 is SGHTA and CDR2 is FQGNSA. Losses at the gene ends were 3 bases for V and 11 bases for J; bases not matched to a gene: 4. This CDR3 spans 11 amino acids. The CDR3 spells CASSFRGKEYF. The CDR3 DNA is TGTGCCAGCAGCTTCAGGGGGAAAGAGTACTTC.

Ten or more counts support this clonotype. The rearrangement joins TRBV12-3 or TRBV12-4 to TRBJ2-2; D perhaps matches TRBD1 (5 bases). This CDR3 comprises 16 residues. Trimming left V 6 bases short and J 3 bases short, with 17 bases between. CDR3 amino acids: CASRTPLSRDTGELFF. CDR3 in DNA: TGTGCCAGCAGGACACCCCTATCCAGGGACACCGGGGAGCTGTTTTTT.

This clonotype was counted at least ten times. The rearrangement uses TRBV12-3 or TRBV12-4 and TRBJ1-3; 10 bases align to TRBD1. Losses at the gene ends were 6 bases for V and 2 bases for J; bases not matched to a gene: 4. This CDR3 spans 15 amino acids. The CDR3 nucleotides are TGTGCCAGCAGGGAAGGGACAGGGGCTGGAAACACCATATATTTT. Its translation is CASREGTGAGNTIYF.

This chain connects TRBV20-1 to TRBJ1-2; 7 nucleotides align to TRBD1. Germline lookup yields CDR1 DFQATT and CDR2 SNEGSKA (reference sequence). Unmatched junction bases numbered 8, after V lost 2 bases and J lost 5 bases. The CDR3 sequence is 14 residues long. The CDR3 sequence: CSARRRGRVYGYTF. The CDR3 DNA follows: TGCAGTGCTAGAAGGAGGGGGCGGGTTTATGGCTACACCTTC.

The chain couples TRBV6-2 or TRBV6-3 to TRBJ1-4; weak D call: TRBD1 (5 bases). With 2 bases removed from V and 4 bases from J, the gap between germline ends came to 26 bases. This CDR3 is 20 amino acids long. Germline CDR1 and CDR2: MNHEY and SVGEGT. CDR3 sequence: CASSYKRGATLGSGNEKLFF. The CDR3 region has the DNA TGTGCCAGCAGTTACAAACGCGGGGCGACTCTTGGCTCTGGTAATGAAAAACTGTTTTTT.

This clonotype was seen many times. This CDR3 reads CASSPQGGGTDTQYF. CDR3 coding DNA: TGTGCCAGCAGCCCACAGGGAGGCGGAACAGATACGCAGTATTTT. The V gene is TRBV5-5, the J gene TRBJ2-3; D assignment may be TRBD1 or TRBD2 (6 bases each). V lost 4 bases and J 3 bases, leaving 15 bases between the germline ends. Per germline, CDR1 SGHKS and CDR2 YYEKEE (reference sequence). CDR3 length: 15 amino acids. The full variable domain, its missing parts supplied by reference TRBV5-5 and TRBJ2-3, is DAGVTQSPTHLIKTRGQQVTLRCSPISGHKSVSWYQQVLGQGPQFIFQYYEKEERGRGNFPDRFSARQFPNYSSELNVNALLLGDSALYLCASSPQGGGTDTQYFGPGTRLTVL.